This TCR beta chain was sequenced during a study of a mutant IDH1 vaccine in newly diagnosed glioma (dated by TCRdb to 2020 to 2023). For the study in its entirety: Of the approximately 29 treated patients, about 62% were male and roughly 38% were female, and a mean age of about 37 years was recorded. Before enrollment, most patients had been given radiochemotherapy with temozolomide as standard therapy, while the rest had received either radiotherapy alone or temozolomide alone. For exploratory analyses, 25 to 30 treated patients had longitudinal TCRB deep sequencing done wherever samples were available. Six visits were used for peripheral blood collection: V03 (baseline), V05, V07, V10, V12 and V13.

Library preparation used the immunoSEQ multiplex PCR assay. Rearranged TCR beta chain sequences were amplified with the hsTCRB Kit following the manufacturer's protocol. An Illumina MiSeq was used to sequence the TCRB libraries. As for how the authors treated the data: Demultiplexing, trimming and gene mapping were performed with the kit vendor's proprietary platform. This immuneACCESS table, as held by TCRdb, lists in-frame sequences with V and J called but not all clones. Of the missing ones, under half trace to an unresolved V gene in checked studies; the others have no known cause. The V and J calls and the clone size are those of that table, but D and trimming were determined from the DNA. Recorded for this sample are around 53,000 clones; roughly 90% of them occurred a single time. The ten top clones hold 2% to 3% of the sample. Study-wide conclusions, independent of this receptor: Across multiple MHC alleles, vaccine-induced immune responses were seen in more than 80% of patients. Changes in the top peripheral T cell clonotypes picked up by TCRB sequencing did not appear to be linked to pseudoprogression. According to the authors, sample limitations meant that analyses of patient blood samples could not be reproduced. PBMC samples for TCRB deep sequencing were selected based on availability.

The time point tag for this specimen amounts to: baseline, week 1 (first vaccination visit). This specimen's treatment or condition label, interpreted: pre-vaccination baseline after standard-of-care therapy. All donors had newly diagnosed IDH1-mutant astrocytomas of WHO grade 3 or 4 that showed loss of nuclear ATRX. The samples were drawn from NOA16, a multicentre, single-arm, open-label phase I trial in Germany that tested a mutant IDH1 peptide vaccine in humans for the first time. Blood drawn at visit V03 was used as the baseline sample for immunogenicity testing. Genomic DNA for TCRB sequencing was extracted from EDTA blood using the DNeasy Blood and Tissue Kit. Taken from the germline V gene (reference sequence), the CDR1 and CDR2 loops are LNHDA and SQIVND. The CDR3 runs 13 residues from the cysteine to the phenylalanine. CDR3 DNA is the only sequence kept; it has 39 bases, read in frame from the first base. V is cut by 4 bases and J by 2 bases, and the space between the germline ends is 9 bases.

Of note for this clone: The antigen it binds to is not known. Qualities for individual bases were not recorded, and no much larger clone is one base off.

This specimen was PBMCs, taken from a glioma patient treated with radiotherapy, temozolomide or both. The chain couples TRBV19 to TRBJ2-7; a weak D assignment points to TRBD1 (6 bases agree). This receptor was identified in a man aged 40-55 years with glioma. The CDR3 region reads CASSTQGAYEQYF. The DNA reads TGTGCCAGTAGTACACAGGGCGCCTACGAGCAGTACTTC.